The clone carrying this TCR beta chain has only one observation. V dropped 1 base and J dropped 4; count of bases not matched to a gene: 4. CDR1 and CDR2 (germline): MGHRA, YSYEKL. The CDR3 extends over 15 amino acids. These data belong to a study of control samples from healthy donors and cancer patients. Sequencing used immunoSEQ multiplex PCR; TCRdb keeps in-frame clones, though not all of them. The data contain more than 150,000 clones, about 94% of them singletons. The sequenced sample consisted of blood. This receptor was taken from a woman between 25 and 40 years old in good health. The rearrangement links TRBV4-1 to TRBJ2-3; 8 positions agree with TRBD2. CDR3 protein: CASSQGAGVPDTQYF. The CDR3 coding sequence is TGCGCCAGCAGCCAAGGAGCGGGGGTGCCAGATACGCAGTATTTT.